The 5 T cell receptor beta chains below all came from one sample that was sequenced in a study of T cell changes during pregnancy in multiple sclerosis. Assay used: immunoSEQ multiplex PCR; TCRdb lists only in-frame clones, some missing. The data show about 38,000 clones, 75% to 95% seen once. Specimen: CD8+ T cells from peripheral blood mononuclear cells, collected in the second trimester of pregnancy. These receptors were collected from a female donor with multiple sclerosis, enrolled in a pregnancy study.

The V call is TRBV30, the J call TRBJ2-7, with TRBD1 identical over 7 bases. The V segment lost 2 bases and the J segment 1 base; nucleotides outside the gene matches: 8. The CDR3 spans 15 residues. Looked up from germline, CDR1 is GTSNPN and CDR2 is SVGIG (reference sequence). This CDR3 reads CAWSITGTASYEQYF. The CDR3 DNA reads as TGTGCCTGGAGTATAACCGGGACAGCTTCCTACGAGCAGTACTTC.

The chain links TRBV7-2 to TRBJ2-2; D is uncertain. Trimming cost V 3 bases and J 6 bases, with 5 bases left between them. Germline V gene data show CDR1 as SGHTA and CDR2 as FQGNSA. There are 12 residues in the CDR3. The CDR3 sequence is CASSFLPGELFF. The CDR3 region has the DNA TGTGCCAGCAGCTTTCTCCCCGGGGAGCTGTTTTTT.

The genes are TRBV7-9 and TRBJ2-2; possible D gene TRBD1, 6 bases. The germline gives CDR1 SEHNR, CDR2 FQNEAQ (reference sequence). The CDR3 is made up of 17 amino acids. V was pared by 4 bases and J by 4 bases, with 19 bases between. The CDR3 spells CASSSPVGARSTGELFF. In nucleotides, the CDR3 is TGTGCCAGCAGCTCACCGGTGGGGGCAAGGAGCACCGGGGAGCTGTTTTTT.

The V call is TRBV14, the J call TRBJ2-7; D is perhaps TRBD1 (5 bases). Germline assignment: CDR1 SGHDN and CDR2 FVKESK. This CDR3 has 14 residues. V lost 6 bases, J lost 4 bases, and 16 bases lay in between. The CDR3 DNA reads TGTGCCAGCAGTAGACAGCCCATAGAGTACGAGCAGTACTTC. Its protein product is CASSRQPIEYEQYF.

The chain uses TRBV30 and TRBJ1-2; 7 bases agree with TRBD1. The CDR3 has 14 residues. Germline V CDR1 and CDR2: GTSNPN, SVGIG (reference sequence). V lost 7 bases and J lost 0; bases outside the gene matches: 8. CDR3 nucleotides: TGTGCCTATTACAGGGGTTTGGCTAACTATGGCTACACCTTC. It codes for CAYYRGLANYGYTF.